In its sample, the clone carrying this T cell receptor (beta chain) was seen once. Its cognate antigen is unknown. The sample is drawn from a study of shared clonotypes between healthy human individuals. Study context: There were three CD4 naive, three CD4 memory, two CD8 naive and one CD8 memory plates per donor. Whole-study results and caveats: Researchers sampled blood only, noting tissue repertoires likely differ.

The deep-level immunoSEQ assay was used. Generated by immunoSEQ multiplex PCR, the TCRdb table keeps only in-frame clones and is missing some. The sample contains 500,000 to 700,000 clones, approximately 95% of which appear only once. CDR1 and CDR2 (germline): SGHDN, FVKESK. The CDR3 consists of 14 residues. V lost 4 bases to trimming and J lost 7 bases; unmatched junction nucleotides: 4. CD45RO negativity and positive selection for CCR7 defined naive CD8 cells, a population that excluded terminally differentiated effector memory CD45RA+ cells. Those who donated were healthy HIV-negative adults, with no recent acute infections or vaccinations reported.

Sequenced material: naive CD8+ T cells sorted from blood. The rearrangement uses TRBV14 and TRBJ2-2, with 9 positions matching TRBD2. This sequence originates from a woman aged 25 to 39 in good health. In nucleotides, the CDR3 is TGTGCCAGCAGCCTAGCGGGAGTGGTCGGGGAGCTGTTTTTT. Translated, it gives CASSLAGVVGELFF.